This entry concerns a single TCR beta chain. Its antigen is not identified. This sample is drawn from a study of shared clonotypes between healthy human individuals. Overall study context: The plates for each donor numbered three CD4 naive, three CD4 memory, two CD8 naive and one CD8 memory. Study-wide results and limits: Expectations were that clonotype sharing among donors would be affected by sequencing depth.

V was pared by 5 bases and J by 11 bases, with 13 bases between. The CDR3 totals 12 residues. Germline V gives CDR1 MDHEN, CDR2 SYDVKM. Original processing notes: As immunoSEQ supplied junction-only sequences (without quality scores), filtering differed. Libraries were prepared by immunoSEQ multiplex PCR; TCRdb keeps only in-frame clonotypes and omits some of them. V and J calls plus clone size are reproduced from that table; the DNA served to infer D and trimming. Of around 2.1 million clones listed, 85% to 95% are singletons. Naive CD8 cells lacked CD45RO, underwent positive selection for CCR7 and left out terminally differentiated effector memory CD45RA+ cells.

The material sequenced was naive CD8+ T cells from PBMCs. The rearrangement joins TRBV28 to TRBJ1-5; D gene unclear. This TCR was recovered from a young man in good health. Some clones in this sample may be carry-over from other donors' samples. CDR3 coding DNA: TGTGCCAGCAGTCTTTTTGACTCGGCCCAGCATTTT. Its translation: CASSLFDSAQHF. Together with reference TRBV28 and TRBJ1-5, the CDR3 gives the full variable domain: DVKVTQSSRYLVKRTGEKVFLECVQDMDHENMFWYRQDPGLGLRLIYFSYDVKMKEKGDIPEGYSVSREKKERFSLILESASTNQTSMYLCASSLFDSAQHFGDGTRLSIL.